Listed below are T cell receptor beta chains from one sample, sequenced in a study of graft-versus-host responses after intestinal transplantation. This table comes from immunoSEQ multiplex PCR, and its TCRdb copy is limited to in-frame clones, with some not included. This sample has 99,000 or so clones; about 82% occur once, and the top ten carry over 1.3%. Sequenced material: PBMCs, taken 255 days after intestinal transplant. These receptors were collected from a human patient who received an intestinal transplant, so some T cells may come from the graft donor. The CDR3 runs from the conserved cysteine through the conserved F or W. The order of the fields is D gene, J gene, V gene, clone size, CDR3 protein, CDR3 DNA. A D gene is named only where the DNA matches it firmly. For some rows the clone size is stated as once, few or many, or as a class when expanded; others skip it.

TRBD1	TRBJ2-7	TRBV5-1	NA	CASSFETGDDEQYF	TGCGCCAGCAGCTTCGAGACAGGGGACGACGAGCAGTACTTC
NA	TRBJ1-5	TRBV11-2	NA	CASSLRGGQPQHF	TGTGCCAGCAGCTTACGCGGCGGTCAGCCCCAGCATTTT
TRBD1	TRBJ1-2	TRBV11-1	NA	CASSTGQGANYGYTF	TGTGCCAGCAGCACGGGACAGGGCGCCAACTATGGCTACACCTTC
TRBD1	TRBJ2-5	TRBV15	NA	CATSRRDGTGGRETQYF	TGTGCCACCAGCAGACGCGATGGGACAGGGGGCAGGGAGACCCAGTACTTC
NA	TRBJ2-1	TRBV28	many	CASSFGSVRDIAYNEQFF	TGTGCCAGCAGTTTTGGTAGCGTCAGGGATATAGCGTATAATGAGCAGTTCTTC
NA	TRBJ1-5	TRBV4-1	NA	CASSQDFEWPQHF	TGCGCCAGCAGCCAAGACTTTGAGTGGCCCCAGCATTTT
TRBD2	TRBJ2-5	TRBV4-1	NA	CASSQEGSGSGTQYF	TGCGCCAGCAGCCAAGAAGGAAGCGGGAGTGGGACCCAGTACTTC
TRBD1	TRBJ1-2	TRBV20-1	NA	CSARTGNGYTF	TGCAGTGCTAGGACAGGGAATGGCTACACCTTC
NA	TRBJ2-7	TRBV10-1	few	CASSQGPEQYF	TGCGCCAGCAGTCAGGGGCCCGAGCAGTACTTC
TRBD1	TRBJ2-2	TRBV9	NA	CASSGRTGGAAAHGELFF	TGTGCCAGCAGCGGAAGGACAGGGGGCGCCGCGGCGCACGGGGAGCTGTTTTTT
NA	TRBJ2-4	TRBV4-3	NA	CASSARQGGKNIQYF	TGCGCCAGCAGCGCGAGACAGGGAGGCAAAAACATTCAGTACTTC
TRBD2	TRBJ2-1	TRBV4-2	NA	CASSQEWRGGLRSSYNEQFF	TGTGCCAGCAGCCAAGAATGGCGGGGGGGCCTCCGGAGCTCCTACAATGAGCAGTTCTTC
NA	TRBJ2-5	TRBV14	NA	CASSQMGAQGGETQYF	TGTGCCAGCAGCCAAATGGGCGCGCAGGGGGGAGAGACCCAGTACTTC
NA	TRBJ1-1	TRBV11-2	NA	CASSHPGTEAFF	TGTGCCAGCAGCCATCCGGGGACTGAAGCTTTCTTT
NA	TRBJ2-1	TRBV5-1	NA	CASSLDTNNEQFF	TGCGCCAGCAGCTTGGACACGAACAATGAGCAGTTCTTC
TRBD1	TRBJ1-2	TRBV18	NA	CASSPPEGARAYGYTF	TGTGCCAGCTCACCACCGGAGGGGGCGAGGGCCTATGGCTACACCTTC
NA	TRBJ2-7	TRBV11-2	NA	CASSFSPEGEQYF	TGTGCCAGCAGCTTTAGTCCCGAGGGCGAGCAGTACTTC
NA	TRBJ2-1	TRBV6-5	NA	CASSLVLGNNEQFF	TGTGCCAGCAGTTTAGTACTAGGGAACAATGAGCAGTTCTTC
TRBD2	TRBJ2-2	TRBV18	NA	CASSQLAGGYDTGELFF	TGTGCCAGCTCACAACTAGCGGGAGGTTATGACACCGGGGAGCTGTTTTTT
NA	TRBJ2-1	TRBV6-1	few	CASSTAGISQFF	TGTGCCAGCAGTACGGCAGGGATTTCGCAGTTCTTC
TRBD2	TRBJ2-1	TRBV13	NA	CASSSIKFSGGAYNEQFF	TGTGCCAGCAGCTCTATTAAATTTAGCGGGGGGGCCTACAATGAGCAGTTCTTC
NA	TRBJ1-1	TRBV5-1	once	CASSLGQKNTEAFF	TGCGCCAGCAGCTTAGGGCAGAAGAACACTGAAGCTTTCTTT
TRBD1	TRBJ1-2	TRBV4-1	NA	CASSQEQGADYGYTF	TGCGCCAGCAGCCAAGAACAGGGGGCAGACTATGGCTACACCTTC
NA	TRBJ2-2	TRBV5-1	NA	CASSETNTGELFF	TGCGCCAGCAGCGAAACGAACACCGGGGAGCTGTTTTTT
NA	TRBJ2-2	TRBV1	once	CTSSQQRGAGELFF	TGCACCAGCAGCCAACAGCGGGGGGCTGGGGAGCTGTTTTTT
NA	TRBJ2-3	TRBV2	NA	CASRRGTGARADTQYF	TGTGCCAGCAGGCGGGGAACGGGGGCTCGCGCAGATACGCAGTATTTT
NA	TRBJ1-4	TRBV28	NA	CASSLVRDGDSTNEKLFF	TGTGCCAGCAGTTTAGTAAGGGACGGGGACTCAACTAATGAAAAACTGTTTTTT
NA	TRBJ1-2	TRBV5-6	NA	CASIFGGGGYGYTF	TGTGCCAGCATCTTTGGGGGCGGTGGATATGGCTACACCTTC
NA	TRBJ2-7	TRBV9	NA	CASSVGLREFGEQYF	TGTGCCAGCAGCGTAGGTCTCCGGGAGTTTGGCGAGCAGTACTTC
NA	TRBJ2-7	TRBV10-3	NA	CAISESGEAEVRVEQYF	TGTGCCATCAGTGAGTCGGGGGAGGCCGAAGTTCGCGTCGAGCAGTACTTC
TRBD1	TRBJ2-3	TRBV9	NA	CASSFRDRGSDTQYF	TGTGCCAGCAGCTTCCGGGACAGGGGAAGCGATACGCAGTATTTT
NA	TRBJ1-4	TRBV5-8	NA	CASSRGLNEKLFF	TGTGCCAGCAGCCGGGGGCTCAATGAAAAACTGTTTTTT
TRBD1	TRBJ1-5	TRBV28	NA	CASRTGQGSNQPQHF	TGTGCCAGCAGAACGGGACAGGGCAGCAATCAGCCCCAGCATTTT
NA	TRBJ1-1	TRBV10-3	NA	CAISEVTGLEAFF	TGTGCCATCAGTGAGGTGACAGGTCTTGAAGCTTTCTTT
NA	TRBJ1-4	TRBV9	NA	CASSLATGSNEKLFF	TGTGCCAGCAGCCTAGCTACAGGGTCTAATGAAAAACTGTTTTTT
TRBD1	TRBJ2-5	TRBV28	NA	CASRLTGRSKTQYF	TGTGCCAGCAGATTGACAGGGCGATCGAAGACCCAGTACTTC
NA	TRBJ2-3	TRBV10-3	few	CAISERRDTDTQYF	TGTGCCATCAGTGAGCGGCGAGACACAGATACGCAGTATTTT
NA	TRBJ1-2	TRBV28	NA	CASSRVNYGYTF	TGTGCCAGCAGCAGGGTAAACTATGGCTACACCTTC
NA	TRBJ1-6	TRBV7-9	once	CASTMGAGQINSPLHF	TGTGCCAGCACCATGGGCGCCGGACAGATTAATTCACCCCTCCACTTT
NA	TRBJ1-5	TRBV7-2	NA	CASSLNGGNQPQHF	TGTGCCAGCAGCTTAAACGGCGGTAATCAGCCCCAGCATTTT
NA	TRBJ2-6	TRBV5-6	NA	CASSSRTPLLSGANVLTF	TGTGCCAGCAGCTCTCGGACGCCCCTGCTCTCTGGGGCCAACGTCCTGACTTTC
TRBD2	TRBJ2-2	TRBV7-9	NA	CASSFERLAGNTGELFF	TGTGCCAGCAGCTTTGAGAGACTAGCGGGAAACACCGGGGAGCTGTTTTTT
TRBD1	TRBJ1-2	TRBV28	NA	CASSWAGGDGYTF	TGTGCCAGCAGTTGGGCAGGGGGGGATGGCTACACCTTC
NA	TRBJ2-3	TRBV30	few	CAWSGGRTDTQYF	TGTGCCTGGAGCGGGGGGCGCACAGATACGCAGTATTTT
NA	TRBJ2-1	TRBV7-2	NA	CASSLAGGGARAEQFF	TGTGCCAGCAGCTTAGCGGGTGGGGGGGCGCGTGCCGAGCAGTTCTTC
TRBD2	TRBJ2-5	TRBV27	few	CASSQLAGGPYETQYF	TGTGCCAGCAGTCAATTAGCGGGGGGGCCTTACGAGACCCAGTACTTC
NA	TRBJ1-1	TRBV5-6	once	CASSAGPNTEAFF	TGTGCCAGCAGCGCAGGCCCGAACACTGAAGCTTTCTTT
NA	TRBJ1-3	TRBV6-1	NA	CASSQVNSGNTIYF	TGTGCCAGCAGCCAGGTTAACTCTGGAAACACCATATATTTT
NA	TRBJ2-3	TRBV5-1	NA	CASSLVRGGLTDTQYF	TGCGCCAGCAGCTTGGTGAGGGGGGGCCTCACAGATACGCAGTATTTT
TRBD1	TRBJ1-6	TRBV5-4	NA	CASTSGGSSYNSPLHF	TGTGCCAGCACATCAGGGGGAAGCTCCTATAATTCACCCCTCCACTTT
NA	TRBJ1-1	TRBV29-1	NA	CSVALRFTDTEAFF	TGCAGCGTCGCTCTAAGGTTTACGGACACTGAAGCTTTCTTT
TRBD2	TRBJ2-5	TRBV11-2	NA	CASSLHQGLAGGPRETQYF	TGTGCCAGCAGCTTACACCAGGGACTAGCGGGGGGGCCGCGGGAGACCCAGTACTTC
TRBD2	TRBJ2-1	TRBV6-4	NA	CASSDEAGDTNEQFF	TGTGCCAGCAGTGACGAAGCGGGAGATACGAATGAGCAGTTCTTC